This entry features one TCR beta chain sequence. This sample was included in a study of cytomegalovirus exposure and HLA in healthy donors. V gave up 4 bases and J gave up 3 bases, with 16 bases separating them. Per germline, CDR1 SQVTM and CDR2 ANQGSEA. The CDR3 runs to 15 residues. PCR primers comprised 60 Vbeta and 13 Jbeta primers. The table came from immunoSEQ multiplex PCR; TCRdb's copy has only in-frame clones and leaves some out. The sample shows around 200,000 clones, around 80% of them seen only once. This sequence joins TRBV29-1 and TRBJ1-3; D is possibly TRBD1 (5 bases). Material: PBMCs. The receptor's source is a man aged 35-49 years in good health and CMV-seropositive. CDR3 nucleotides: TGCAGCGTTGTGACGGGGACTCCCATTGGAAACACCATATATTTT. Translated, it gives CSVVTGTPIGNTIYF.